This T cell receptor beta chain comes out of a study of early T cells in non-severe SARS-CoV-2 infection. About the study: Sequencing input comprised bulk RNA from unsorted whole blood; chain pairing was not available. Study-wide results and limits: Lookups in VDJdb leaned toward anti-spike CD8 responses and missed private and CD4 specificities.

Researchers attached unique molecular identifiers to individual cDNA molecules. TCRdb reprocessed the 5' RACE reads with MiXCR, giving one entry per CDR3 protein. The data contain 70,000 to 95,000 distinct CDR3 sequences, around 16% of them seen just once; the ten biggest clones take up approximately 2.6%. This clonotype has just a few counts. Its specificity is not known. The CDR3 extends over 19 amino acids. Trimming pared 0 bases from V and 4 bases from J, leaving 22 bases between. In germline, CDR1 is MRHNA, CDR2 SNTAGT. The V and J genes are TRBV6-4 and TRBJ2-1, with D perhaps TRBD2 (6 bases). This clonotype originated in an adult who was a healthcare worker with PCR-confirmed SARS-CoV-2 infection or an uninfected control (not recorded which). Sample: whole blood. CDR3 amino acids: CASSDSPLSLAGRYNEQFF. Written as DNA, the CDR3 is TGTGCCAGCAGTGACTCGCCCCTAAGTTTGGCGGGAAGGTACAATGAGCAGTTCTTC.